The 9 T cell receptor beta chains below come from one sample, sequenced in a study of OX40 agonist ivuxolimab in advanced cancers. Profiling relied on immunoSEQ multiplex PCR, and the TCRdb table lists in-frame clones only, not all of them. The profile shows 90,000 to 130,000 clones, 91% of them singletons. The source was CD4+ or CD8+ T cells sorted from blood, collected in a trial of the OX40 agonist ivuxolimab. Receptor source: an adult with an advanced solid tumor such as melanoma, head and neck, liver or kidney cancer.

In nucleotides, the CDR3 is TGTGCCAGCAGCTTCGGTGGAGGGGCGACATATGGCTACACCTTC. This encodes CASSFGGGATYGYTF. V usage is TRBV11-2 and J usage is TRBJ1-2; weak D call: TRBD1 (5 bases). Germline assignment: CDR1 SGHAT and CDR2 FQNNGV. Trimming removed 3 bases at V and 5 bases at J, with 16 bases between. The CDR3 contains 15 residues.

The chain carries TRBV5-5 and TRBJ1-2, with 8 positions matching TRBD1. J was trimmed by 4 bases and V by 5 bases; bases with no gene match: 10. CDR3 size: 15 residues. CDR1 and CDR2 (germline): SGHKS, YYEKEE (reference sequence). The chain's CDR3 is CASSLQGDSFYGYTF. The DNA for the CDR3 is TGTGCCAGCAGTCTACAGGGGGATTCCTTCTATGGCTACACCTTC. Full variable domain (missing parts from reference TRBV5-5 and TRBJ1-2): DAGVTQSPTHLIKTRGQQVTLRCSPISGHKSVSWYQQVLGQGPQFIFQYYEKEERGRGNFPDRFSARQFPNYSSELNVNALLLGDSALYLCASSLQGDSFYGYTFGSGTRLTVV.

The V call is TRBV18, the J call TRBJ1-5, with TRBD1 identical over 8 bases. J was trimmed by 2 bases and V by 2 bases; bases with no gene match: 5. Germline V gene lookup returns CDR1 KGHSH and CDR2 LQKENI. The CDR3 sequence is 16 residues long. The CDR3 sequence: CASSPSLDRGNQPQHF. The CDR3 region has the DNA TGTGCCAGCTCACCATCGCTGGACAGGGGCAATCAGCCCCAGCATTTT.

The gene calls are TRBV6-1 and TRBJ2-3, with D perhaps TRBD1 (5 bases). Trimming shortened V by 2 bases and J by 3 bases, and 9 bases separated the two germline ends. Germline CDR1 reads MNHNS; CDR2 reads SASEGT. This CDR3 spans 14 amino acids. As DNA, the CDR3 is TGTGCCAGCAGTGAACGGGCAGGGACAGATACGCAGTATTTT. Its translation: CASSERAGTDTQYF.

Only a few counts were recorded for this clone. This sequence joins TRBV5-1 and TRBJ2-1; 9 bases line up with TRBD2. The CDR3 extends over 16 amino acids. The V and J ends lost 5 bases and 7 bases, in that order; junction bases with no gene match: 13. Germline CDR1 reads SGHRS; CDR2 reads YFSETQ. DNA of the CDR3: TGCGCCAGCAGGGTATTCGCGGGGGGGCCTGAGAATGAGCAGTTCTTC. Translation: CASRVFAGGPENEQFF.

V is TRBV5-1 and J is TRBJ2-7, with TRBD2 matching 15 bases. The germline CDR1 and CDR2 sequences are SGHRS and YFSETQ. The CDR3 is 15 amino acids. V was clipped by 3 bases and J by 6 bases; unmatched bases: 4. CDR3 residues: CASSSGLAGGVEQYF. In nucleotides, the CDR3 is TGCGCCAGCAGCTCAGGACTAGCGGGAGGGGTCGAGCAGTACTTC.

A single count supports this clone. The J gene is TRBJ1-5, the V gene TRBV18, with 9 positions matching TRBD1. This CDR3 comprises 17 residues. Germline V lookup: CDR1 KGHSH, CDR2 LQKENI. V shed 3 bases and J 6 bases; nucleotides not matched to a gene: 12. CDR3 sequence: CASSPGQGTWSGQPQHF. CDR3 bases: TGTGCCAGCTCACCGGGACAGGGAACTTGGAGCGGTCAGCCCCAGCATTTT.

The CDR3: CASSPQGSGANVLTF. The CDR3 nucleotides are TGTGCCAGCTCACCACAAGGCTCTGGGGCCAACGTCCTGACTTTC. V is TRBV18 and J is TRBJ2-6, with D unclear. CDR1 and CDR2 (germline): KGHSH, LQKENI. CDR3 length: 15 residues. The germline V and J ends were trimmed by 1 base and 0 bases, with 4 bases remaining between them.

A note on this clone: The germline gene is not matched at one end of the junction; a read error may be the cause. The chain combines TRBV9 with TRBJ2-7, with TRBD2 identical over 7 bases. The CDR3 has 15 residues. Germline values: CDR1 SGDLS, CDR2 YYNGEE. This CDR3 is CASSVGGDPSHEQYF. The CDR3 bases are TGTGCCAGCAGCGTTGGGGGGGACCCCTCCCACGAGCAGTACTTC.